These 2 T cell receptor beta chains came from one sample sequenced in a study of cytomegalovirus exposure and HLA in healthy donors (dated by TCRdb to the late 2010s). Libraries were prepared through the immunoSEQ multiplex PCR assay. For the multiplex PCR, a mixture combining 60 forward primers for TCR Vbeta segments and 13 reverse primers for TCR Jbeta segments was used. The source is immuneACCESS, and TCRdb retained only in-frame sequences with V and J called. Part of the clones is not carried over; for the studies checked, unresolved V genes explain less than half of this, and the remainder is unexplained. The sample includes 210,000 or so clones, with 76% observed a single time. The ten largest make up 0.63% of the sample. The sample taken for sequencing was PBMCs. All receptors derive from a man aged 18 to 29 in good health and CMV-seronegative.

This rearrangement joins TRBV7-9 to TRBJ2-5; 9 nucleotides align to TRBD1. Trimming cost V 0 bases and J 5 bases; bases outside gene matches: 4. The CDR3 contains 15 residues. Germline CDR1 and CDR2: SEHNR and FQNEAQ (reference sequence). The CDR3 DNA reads TGTGCCAGCAGCTTAGCCACAGGGGGCGGGGAGACCCAGTACTTC. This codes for CASSLATGGGETQYF. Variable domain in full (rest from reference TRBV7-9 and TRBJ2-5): DTGVSQNPRHKITKRGQNVTFRCDPISEHNRLYWYRQTLGQGPEFLTYFQNEAQLEKSRLLSDRFSAERPKGSFSTLEIQRTEQGDSAMYLCASSLATGGGETQYFGPGTRLLVL.

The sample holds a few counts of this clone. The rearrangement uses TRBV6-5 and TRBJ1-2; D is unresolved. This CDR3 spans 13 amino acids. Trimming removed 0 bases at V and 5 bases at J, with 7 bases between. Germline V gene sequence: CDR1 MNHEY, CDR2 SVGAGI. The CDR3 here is CASSYSELYGYTF. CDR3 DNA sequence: TGTGCCAGCAGTTACTCGGAGCTTTATGGCTACACCTTC.